This T cell receptor beta chain comes out of a study of Ad26.COV2.S vaccination and SARS-CoV-2 variants. Study-wide results and caveats: Vaccine and placebo groups showed comparable non-spike TCR breadth.

The table lists this clone with a count of one. What it binds is not known. This CDR3 has 13 amino acids. Trimming removed 6 bases at V and 10 bases at J, with 18 bases between. The method was immunoSEQ multiplex PCR; TCRdb's version includes in-frame clones alone and lacks a portion of them. The sample carries over 400,000 clones, about 90% recorded once. Treatment defined: 15 to 20 received Ad26.COV2.S at low or high dose, single or two shots; several received placebo; per-sample allocation not given. All samples were drawn on day 63, counting from the first vaccine or placebo injection. The source was peripheral blood, collected in a trial of Ad26.COV2.S vaccine versus placebo. This chain joins TRBV12-3 or TRBV12-4 and TRBJ1-1; possibly TRBD1 for D (6 bases). The sequence came from a person between 18 and 60 years old who received the Ad26.COV2.S COVID-19 vaccine or a placebo. CDR3 nucleotides: TGTGCCAGCAGCAGTGCGCGGGGGGCTGGAGCTTTCTTT. Protein sequence: CASSSARGAGAFF.